The 20 T cell receptor beta chains below come from one sample, sequenced in a study of blood T cell repertoires in COVID-19. Measured with immunoSEQ multiplex PCR; TCRdb has only the in-frame clones, and not every one. The sample lists 150,000 to 200,000 clones; 75% to 85% were seen once. Material: peripheral blood. The receptors come from a woman between 35 and 50 years old with COVID-19, enrolled during active disease.

The chain uses TRBV19 and TRBJ1-2; D is possibly TRBD1 (6 bases). The CDR3 covers 15 residues. Trimming left V 3 bases short and J 3 bases short, with 14 bases between. Per germline, CDR1 LNHDA and CDR2 SQIVND (reference sequence). CDR3 in DNA: TGTGCCAGTAGTATCAAGCGACAGGCGCACTATGGCTACACCTTC. This translates into CASSIKRQAHYGYTF. Variable domain in full (rest from reference TRBV19 and TRBJ1-2): DGGITQSPKYLFRKEGQNVTLSCEQNLNHDAMYWYRQDPGQGLRLIYYSQIVNDFQKGDIAEGYSVSREKKESFPLTVTSAQKNPTAFYLCASSIKRQAHYGYTFGSGTRLTVV.

This chain links TRBV4-1 with TRBJ2-1; 8 nucleotides match TRBD2. V shed 0 bases, J shed 6 bases, and the junction held 4 bases outside the gene matches. Per the germline V gene, CDR1 is MGHRA and CDR2 is YSYEKL. CDR3 length equals 15 residues. The CDR3 DNA sequence: TGCGCCAGCAGCCAAGATCCTGGGACTAGCAATGAGCAGTTCTTC. This translates into CASSQDPGTSNEQFF.

This sequence joins TRBV19 and TRBJ1-5, with 7 bases that match TRBD1. Germline V gene sequence: CDR1 LNHDA, CDR2 SQIVND (reference sequence). This CDR3 region has 14 residues. The junction had 6 bases not matched to a gene; V was cut back by 6 bases and J by 4 bases. CDR3 sequence (DNA): TGTGCCAGTAGAACACAGGGGTGGAATCAGCCCCAGCATTTT. Translation gives CASRTQGWNQPQHF.

The chain combines TRBV7-2 with TRBJ2-1, with 8 bases matching TRBD2. J gave up 9 bases and V 0 bases, and 4 bases lay outside the gene matches. CDR3 length: 14 residues. Germline V gene sequence: CDR1 SGHTA, CDR2 FQGNSA. CDR3 DNA sequence: TGTGCCAGCAGCTTAGCCGCTCTAGCGGGTGAGCAGTTCTTC. It yields the protein CASSLAALAGEQFF.

This clone was counted only a few times. V gene TRBV2 combines with J gene TRBJ1-2, with 7 bases identical to TRBD1. Per the germline V gene, CDR1 is SNHLY and CDR2 is FYNNEI. The V segment lost 6 bases and the J segment 5 bases; nucleotides outside the gene matches: 6. The CDR3 spans 13 residues. CDR3 nucleotide sequence: TGTGCCAGCAGGATAAACAGGGGATATGGCTACACCTTC. Translating it yields CASRINRGYGYTF. Using reference TRBV2 and TRBJ1-2 for the parts outside the CDR3, the full variable domain is EPEVTQTPSHQVTQMGQEVILRCVPISNHLYFYWYRQILGQKVEFLVSFYNNEISEKSEIFDDQFSVERPDGSNFTLKIRSTKLEDSAMYFCASRINRGYGYTFGSGTRLTVV.

The V and J genes are TRBV6-5 and TRBJ1-6; 7 nucleotides agree with TRBD1. This CDR3 region has 16 residues. V was clipped by 0 bases and J by 7 bases; unmatched bases: 6. Germline V gene data show CDR1 as MNHEY and CDR2 as SVGAGI. In DNA form, the CDR3 reads TGTGCCAGCAGTTACTCGTCCGGGACAGCGAATTCACCCCTCCACTTT. It specifies CASSYSSGTANSPLHF.

The chain uses TRBV5-1 and TRBJ1-5; D possibly corresponds to TRBD1 (6 bases). CDR1 and CDR2 from the germline V gene are SGHRS and YFSETQ. This CDR3 region has 13 residues. V was cut by 4 bases and J by 4 bases, with 9 bases left in between. CDR3 protein: CASSPGQNQPQHF. The CDR3 region has the DNA TGCGCCAGCAGCCCTGGACAGAATCAGCCCCAGCATTTT.

This chain uses TRBV28 with TRBJ2-6, with D hard to call. Germline lookup yields CDR1 MDHEN and CDR2 SYDVKM. The germline V and J ends were trimmed by 4 bases and 2 bases, with 6 bases remaining between them. This CDR3 has 14 residues. The chain's CDR3 is CASSSVPGANVLTF. CDR3 nucleotides: TGTGCCAGCAGTTCAGTCCCTGGGGCCAACGTCCTGACTTTC.

This clone is a singleton in its sample. This chain uses TRBV7-8 with TRBJ2-5, with 11 bases fitting TRBD2. Germline V gene lookup returns CDR1 SGHVS and CDR2 FQNEAQ. CDR3 length: 16 residues. Losses at the gene ends were 2 bases for V and 3 bases for J; bases not matched to a gene: 5. The CDR3 spells CASSLLAGGPKETQYF. CDR3 coding DNA: TGTGCCAGCAGCTTATTAGCGGGAGGGCCGAAAGAGACCCAGTACTTC.

As for this clone: This same CDR3 is encoded by further DNA sequences in the sample. The V call is TRBV29-1, the J call TRBJ2-2; 7 nucleotides align to TRBD2. V trimming: 6 bases; J trimming: 2 bases; junction bases outside the gene matches: 3. This CDR3 is 13 amino acids long. Germline V CDR1 and CDR2: SQVTM, ANQGSEA. CDR3 amino acids: CSVSGTNTGELFF. CDR3 sequence (DNA): TGCAGCGTCAGCGGGACCAACACCGGGGAGCTGTTTTTT.

This chain links TRBV18 with TRBJ2-2; D is uncertain. Trimming cost V 4 bases and J 0 bases, with 6 bases left between them. The V gene's germline CDR1 is KGHSH and CDR2 LQKENI. The CDR3 extends over 14 amino acids. For the CDR3, the DNA is TGTGCCAGCTCACGACTCACGAACACCGGGGAGCTGTTTTTT. Its translation is CASSRLTNTGELFF.

This clone was recorded only once. CDR3 residues: CASSQGLTAGEQYF. The DNA of the CDR3 is TGTGCCAGCAGCCAAGGACTTACCGCGGGGGAGCAGTACTTC. The chain combines TRBV14 with TRBJ2-7; a weak D match, TRBD2 (6 bases). Trimming removed 1 base at V and 7 bases at J, with 14 bases between. The V gene's germline CDR1 is SGHDN and CDR2 FVKESK. This CDR3 is 14 amino acids long.

The V gene is TRBV28, the J gene TRBJ1-6; D is unresolved. Trimming took 5 bases from V and 5 from J, leaving 4 bases between them. Germline V gene lookup returns CDR1 MDHEN and CDR2 SYDVKM. The CDR3 contains 12 residues. CDR3 residues: CASSLNNSPLHF. DNA of the CDR3: TGTGCCAGCAGTCTAAATAATTCACCCCTCCACTTT.

The chain has TRBV30 and TRBJ1-6, with 10 bases matching TRBD1. Germline assignment: CDR1 GTSNPN and CDR2 SVGIG (reference sequence). The CDR3 loop spans 15 amino acids. V shed 0 bases, J shed 8 bases, and the junction held 4 bases outside the gene matches. CDR3 sequence: CAWSVQTGGDSPLHF. The CDR3 DNA is TGTGCCTGGAGTGTACAGACAGGGGGCGATTCACCCCTCCACTTT. The full variable domain, rest sourced from reference TRBV30 and TRBJ1-6, is SQTIHQWPATLVQPVGSPLSLECTVEGTSNPNLYWYRQAAGRGLQLLFYSVGIGQISSEVPQNLSASRPQDRQFILSSKKLLLSDSGFYLCAWSVQTGGDSPLHFGNGTRLTVT.

This clone showed up just a few times. The chain employs TRBV5-1 and TRBJ2-3; 8 nucleotides line up with TRBD2. The germline V gene has CDR1 SGHRS and CDR2 YFSETQ. The CDR3 has 17 residues. V shed 4 bases and J 3 bases; nucleotides not matched to a gene: 13. This chain's CDR3 is CASSHNPGLGRTDTQYF. In DNA, the CDR3 is TGCGCCAGCAGCCACAATCCGGGACTAGGGCGTACAGATACGCAGTATTTT.

V gene TRBV13 combines with J gene TRBJ2-2; 14 bases map to TRBD2. Germline values: CDR1 PRHDT, CDR2 FYEKMQ (reference sequence). The CDR3 runs 16 residues. V lost 5 bases, J lost 5 bases, and 4 bases stayed unmatched. CDR3 region: CASSERLAGGTGELFF. CDR3 nucleotides: TGTGCCAGCAGCGAAAGACTAGCGGGGGGGACCGGGGAGCTGTTTTTT. The full variable domain, with the rest looked up from reference TRBV13 and TRBJ2-2, is AAGVIQSPRHLIKEKRETATLKCYPIPRHDTVYWYQQGPGQDPQFLISFYEKMQSDKGSIPDRFSAQQFSDYHSELNMSSLELGDSALYFCASSERLAGGTGELFFGEGSRLTVL.

CDR3 protein: CASSEGKGREPQHF. The CDR3 DNA sequence: TGTGCCAGCAGTGAGGGTAAAGGGCGGGAGCCCCAGCATTTT. The chain couples TRBV2 to TRBJ1-5, with D unresolved. Germline values: CDR1 SNHLY, CDR2 FYNNEI. The CDR3 is 14 amino acids. V was trimmed by 3 bases and J by 8 bases, leaving 14 bases between them.

The rearrangement uses TRBV7-9 and TRBJ2-5, with TRBD2 as a possible D gene (6 bases). V shed 0 bases and J shed 3 bases, with 14 bases lying between them. The CDR3 is 16 amino acids. Per germline, CDR1 SEHNR and CDR2 FQNEAQ (reference sequence). DNA of the CDR3: TGTGCCAGCAGCTTAGCGGGGGGACGGGCAGAAGAGACCCAGTACTTC. It is translated as CASSLAGGRAEETQYF. Combining the CDR3 with reference TRBV7-9 and TRBJ2-5 gives the whole variable domain DTGVSQNPRHKITKRGQNVTFRCDPISEHNRLYWYRQTLGQGPEFLTYFQNEAQLEKSRLLSDRFSAERPKGSFSTLEIQRTEQGDSAMYLCASSLAGGRAEETQYFGPGTRLLVL.

The chain carries TRBV28 and TRBJ1-1; 8 nucleotides align to TRBD1. The length of the CDR3 is 15 residues. V lost 7 bases, J lost 3 bases, and 10 bases stayed unmatched. Germline CDR1 is MDHEN and CDR2 is SYDVKM. The CDR3 is CASTPRQGTHTEAFF. The CDR3 coding sequence is TGTGCCAGCACCCCCCGACAGGGGACCCACACTGAAGCTTTCTTT.

In DNA, the CDR3 is TGTGCCAGCAGTGAACCCTCCCCAGGCACAGATACGCAGTATTTT. As protein: CASSEPSPGTDTQYF. V is TRBV2 and J is TRBJ2-3; no definite D call. Germline V CDR1 and CDR2: SNHLY, FYNNEI. The CDR3 sequence is 15 residues long. The ends were cut back, 2 bases at V and 1 base at J, with 10 bases in the middle.